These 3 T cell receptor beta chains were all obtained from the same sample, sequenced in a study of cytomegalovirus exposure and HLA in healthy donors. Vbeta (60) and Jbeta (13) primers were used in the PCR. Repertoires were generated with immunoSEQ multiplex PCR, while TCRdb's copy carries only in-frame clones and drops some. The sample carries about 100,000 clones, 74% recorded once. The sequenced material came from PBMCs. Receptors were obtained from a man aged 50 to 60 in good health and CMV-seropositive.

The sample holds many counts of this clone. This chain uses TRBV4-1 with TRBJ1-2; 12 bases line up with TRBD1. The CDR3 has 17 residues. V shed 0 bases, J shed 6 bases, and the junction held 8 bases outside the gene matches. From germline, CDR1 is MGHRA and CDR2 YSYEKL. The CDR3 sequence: CASSQDTPGQGAHGYTF. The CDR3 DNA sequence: TGCGCCAGCAGCCAAGATACTCCGGGACAGGGGGCTCATGGCTACACCTTC.

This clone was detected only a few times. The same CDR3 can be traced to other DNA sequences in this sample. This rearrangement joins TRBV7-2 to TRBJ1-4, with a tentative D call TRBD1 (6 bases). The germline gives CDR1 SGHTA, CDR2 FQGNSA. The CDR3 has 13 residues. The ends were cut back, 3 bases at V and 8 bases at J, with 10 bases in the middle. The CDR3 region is CASSLGRGEKLFF. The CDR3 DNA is TGTGCCAGCAGCTTGGGCAGGGGCGAAAAACTGTTTTTT.

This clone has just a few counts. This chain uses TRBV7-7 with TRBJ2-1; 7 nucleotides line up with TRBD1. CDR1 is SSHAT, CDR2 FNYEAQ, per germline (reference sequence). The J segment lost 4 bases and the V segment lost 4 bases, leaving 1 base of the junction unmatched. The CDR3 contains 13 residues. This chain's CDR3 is CASSSGQYNEQFF. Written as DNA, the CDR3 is TGTGCCAGCAGCTCGGGACAGTACAATGAGCAGTTCTTC.